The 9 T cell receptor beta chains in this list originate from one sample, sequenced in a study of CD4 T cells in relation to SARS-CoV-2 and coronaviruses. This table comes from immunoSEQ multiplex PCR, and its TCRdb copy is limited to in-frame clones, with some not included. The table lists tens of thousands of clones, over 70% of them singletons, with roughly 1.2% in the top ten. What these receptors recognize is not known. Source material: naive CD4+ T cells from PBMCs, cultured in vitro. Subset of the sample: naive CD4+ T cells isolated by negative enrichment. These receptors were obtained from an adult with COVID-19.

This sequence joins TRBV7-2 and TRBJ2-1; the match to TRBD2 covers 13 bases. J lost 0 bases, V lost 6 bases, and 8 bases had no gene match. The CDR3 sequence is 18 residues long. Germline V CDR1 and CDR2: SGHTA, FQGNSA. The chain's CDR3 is CASRGLAGDYGSYNEQFF. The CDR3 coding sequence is TGTGCCAGCAGAGGACTAGCGGGAGATTACGGCTCCTACAATGAGCAGTTCTTC.

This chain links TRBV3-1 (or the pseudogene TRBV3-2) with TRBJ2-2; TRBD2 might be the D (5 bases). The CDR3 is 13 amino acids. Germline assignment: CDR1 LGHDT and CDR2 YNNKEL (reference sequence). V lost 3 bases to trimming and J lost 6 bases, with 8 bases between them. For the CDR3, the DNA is TGTGCCAGCAGCCAGAGGGTGGCCGGGGAGCTGTTTTTT. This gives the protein CASSQRVAGELFF.

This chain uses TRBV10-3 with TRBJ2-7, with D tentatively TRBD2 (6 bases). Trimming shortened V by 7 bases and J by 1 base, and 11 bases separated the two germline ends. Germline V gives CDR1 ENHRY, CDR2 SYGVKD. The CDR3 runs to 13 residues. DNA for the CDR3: TGTGCCATCAACTCTGGGGGGTCCTACGAGCAGTACTTC. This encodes CAINSGGSYEQYF.

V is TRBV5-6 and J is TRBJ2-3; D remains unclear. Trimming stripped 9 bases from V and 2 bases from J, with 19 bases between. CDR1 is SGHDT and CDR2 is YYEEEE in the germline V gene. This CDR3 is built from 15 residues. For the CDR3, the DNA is TGTGCCACCATCACCTACTCTAGGACCACAGATACGCAGTATTTT. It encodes CATITYSRTTDTQYF.

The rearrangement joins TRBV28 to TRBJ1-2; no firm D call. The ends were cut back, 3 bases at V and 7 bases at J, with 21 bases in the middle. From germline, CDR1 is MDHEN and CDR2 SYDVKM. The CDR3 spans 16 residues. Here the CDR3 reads CASSFRLGRTVPGYTF. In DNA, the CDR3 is TGTGCCAGCAGTTTCCGGCTCGGCAGGACTGTCCCTGGCTACACCTTC.

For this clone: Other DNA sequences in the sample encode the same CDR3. CDR3 loop: CAIRAQGDYEQYF. The DNA for the CDR3 is TGTGCCATCAGGGCACAGGGGGATTACGAGCAGTACTTC. V usage is TRBV10-3 and J usage is TRBJ2-7, with 8 bases identical to TRBD1. CDR3 size: 13 residues. Germline CDR1 ENHRY, CDR2 SYGVKD. V gave up 6 bases and J gave up 4 bases; unmatched junction bases: 5.

The CDR3: CSVESRTGSQQYF. For the CDR3, the DNA is TGCAGCGTTGAGAGTCGGACAGGGTCCCAGCAGTACTTC. The J gene is TRBJ2-7, the V gene TRBV29-1; 8 bases match TRBD1. Germline-derived CDR1 and CDR2 are SQVTM and ANQGSEA. The CDR3 spans 13 residues. V shed 3 bases and J 8 bases; nucleotides not matched to a gene: 9.

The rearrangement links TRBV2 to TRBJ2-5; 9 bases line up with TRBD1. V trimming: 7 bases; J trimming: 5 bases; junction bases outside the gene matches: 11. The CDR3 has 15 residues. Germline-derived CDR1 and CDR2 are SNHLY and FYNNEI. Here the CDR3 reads CASIFDRGFGETQYF. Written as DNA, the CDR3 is TGTGCCAGCATATTCGACAGGGGGTTTGGGGAGACCCAGTACTTC.

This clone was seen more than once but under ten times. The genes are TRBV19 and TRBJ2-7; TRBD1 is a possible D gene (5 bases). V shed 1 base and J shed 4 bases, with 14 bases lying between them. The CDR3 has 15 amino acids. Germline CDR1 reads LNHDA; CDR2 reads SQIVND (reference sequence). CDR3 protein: CASSIVKGANYEQYF. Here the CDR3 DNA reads TGTGCCAGTAGTATAGTGAAAGGGGCGAATTACGAGCAGTACTTC. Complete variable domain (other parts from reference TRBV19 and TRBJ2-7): DGGITQSPKYLFRKEGQNVTLSCEQNLNHDAMYWYRQDPGQGLRLIYYSQIVNDFQKGDIAEGYSVSREKKESFPLTVTSAQKNPTAFYLCASSIVKGANYEQYFGPGTRLTVT.